This TCR beta chain was profiled in a study of cytomegalovirus exposure and HLA in healthy donors. Findings and caveats of the study: Later analysis demonstrated an association between a missense DCLRE1C variant and TCR beta V- and J-gene trimming. Most CMV-associated TCR beta chains appeared HLA-restricted in a later analysis.

The junction had 12 bases not matched to a gene; V was cut back by 1 base and J by 7 bases. The CDR3 sequence is 16 residues long. Germline values: CDR1 SGHRS, CDR2 YFSETQ. Remarks on this clone: The antigen is undetermined.

Though nominally healthy at sampling, donors likely had unrecorded immune exposures. Researchers ran the PCR with 60 Vbeta and 13 Jbeta primers. Measured with immunoSEQ multiplex PCR; TCRdb has only the in-frame clones, and not every one. The table records around 220,000 clones, under 80% of them present only once. This TCR was recovered from a woman under 40 in good health and CMV-seronegative. Input material: PBMCs. The chain combines TRBV5-1 with TRBJ2-7; 9 positions agree with TRBD1. CDR3 coding DNA: TGCGCCAGCAGCTTGTCTCCCGGGACAGGGACCCAGGAGCAGTACTTC. As protein: CASSLSPGTGTQEQYF.